Listed here is a single T cell receptor (beta chain). This entry is derived from a study of blood T cell repertoires in COVID-19. The method was immunoSEQ multiplex PCR; TCRdb's version includes in-frame clones alone and lacks a portion of them. The data show fewer than 100,000 clones, around 83% seen once. V was shortened by 5 bases and J by 5 bases, with 12 bases between the two germline ends. CDR1 and CDR2 from the germline V gene are SGHTA and FQGTGA. This CDR3 spans 13 amino acids. This chain connects TRBV7-3 to TRBJ2-5; D possibly corresponds to TRBD2 (6 bases). Sample: peripheral blood. The sequence was collected from a human donor in a cohort sampled during active COVID-19. CDR3 nucleotides: TGTGCCAGCAGCCCGGACTACTTGGAGACCCAGTACTTC. Its protein is CASSPDYLETQYF.